Presented here are 20 T cell receptor beta chains from one specimen sequenced in a study of cytomegalovirus exposure and HLA in healthy donors. Profiled with immunoSEQ multiplex PCR; TCRdb holds only in-frame clones, not every one. The data hold 250,000 to 400,000 clones, with 88% observed a single time. Sequencing input: PBMCs. The receptor source for this set is a man aged 25 to 40 in good health and CMV-seronegative.

This rearrangement joins TRBV2 to TRBJ1-4; a possible D gene is TRBD1 (6 bases). Germline V gene data show CDR1 as SNHLY and CDR2 as FYNNEI. The CDR3 runs to 15 residues. The V end was cut by 3 bases, the J end by 4 bases, with 12 bases between. CDR3: CASSEGAVYNEKLFF. CDR3 bases: TGTGCCAGCAGTGAGGGGGCGGTTTATAATGAAAAACTGTTTTTT.

In its sample, this clone was seen once. CDR3 sequence reads: CASSYRNTDTNTGELFF. The CDR3 DNA reads TGTGCCAGCAGCTACCGGAACACAGACACCAACACCGGGGAGCTGTTTTTT. The J gene is TRBJ2-2, the V gene TRBV5-4; D is ambiguous. Germline V gives CDR1 SGHNT, CDR2 YYREEE (reference sequence). Trimming took off 3 bases at V and 2 bases at J, with 17 bases between the two ends. This CDR3 is 17 amino acids long.

The chain couples TRBV19 to TRBJ2-1, with unresolved D. CDR1 LNHDA and CDR2 SQIVND come from the germline V gene (reference sequence). The length of the CDR3 is 14 residues. The V end was cut by 0 bases, the J end by 1 base, with 4 bases between. For the CDR3, the DNA is TGTGCCAGTAGTATAGAAGAGTCCTACAATGAGCAGTTCTTC. This sequence encodes CASSIEESYNEQFF.

The chain recombines TRBV5-1 with TRBJ2-3, with 9 bases identical to TRBD2. CDR1 and CDR2 from the germline V gene are SGHRS and YFSETQ. Trimming cost V 5 bases and J 6 bases; bases outside gene matches: 4. This CDR3 is built from 13 residues. The CDR3 coding sequence is TGCGCCAGCAGGACTAGCGGTGGGGATACGCAGTATTTT. Translation: CASRTSGGDTQYF.

This rearrangement joins TRBV11-2 to TRBJ1-3; the D is unclear. This CDR3 spans 13 amino acids. V was pared by 1 base and J by 5 bases, with 6 bases between. Germline CDR1 is SGHAT and CDR2 is FQNNGV. DNA of the CDR3: TGTGCCAGCAGCTTAGGAGACAGAAACACCATATATTTT. Encoded protein: CASSLGDRNTIYF.

J is TRBJ2-2 and V is TRBV9; TRBD1 is a possible D gene (7 bases). The CDR3 has 15 residues. CDR1 SGDLS and CDR2 YYNGEE come from the germline V gene. V lost 3 bases to trimming and J lost 7 bases, with 16 bases between them. CDR3 region: CASSADRDLIGELFF. CDR3 nucleotide sequence: TGTGCCAGCAGCGCCGACAGGGACTTAATCGGGGAGCTGTTTTTT.

Comment on this clone: Additional DNA sequences in this sample encode the identical CDR3. This chain links TRBV5-1 with TRBJ1-1, with unresolved D. The CDR3 runs to 14 residues. The V and J ends lost 0 bases and 1 base respectively, with 7 bases between them. The germline gives CDR1 SGHRS, CDR2 YFSETQ. The CDR3 protein is CASSLGGQNTEAFF. The CDR3 DNA is TGCGCCAGCAGCTTGGGAGGCCAGAACACTGAAGCTTTCTTT.

The CDR3 DNA reads as TGTGCCAGCTCACCACCCGGGACTAACGAGCAGTACTTC. Its protein is CASSPPGTNEQYF. This chain joins TRBV18 and TRBJ2-7; 7 nucleotides align to TRBD2. CDR1 and CDR2 (germline): KGHSH, LQKENI. The CDR3 has 13 amino acids. Losses at the gene ends were 0 bases for V and 5 bases for J; bases not matched to a gene: 1.

The chain carries TRBV29-1 and TRBJ2-5; 10 bases are shared with TRBD1. Germline V gene lookup returns CDR1 SQVTM and CDR2 ANQGSEA. This CDR3 contains 14 residues. V shed 6 bases, J shed 2 bases, and the junction held 6 bases outside the gene matches. Here the CDR3 DNA reads TGCAGCGTCGGGGACAGGGGATTTCAAGAGACCCAGTACTTC. It translates to CSVGDRGFQETQYF. The whole variable domain, remainder taken from reference TRBV29-1 and TRBJ2-5, is SAVISQKPSRDICQRGTSLTIQCQVDSQVTMMFWYRQQPGQSLTLIATANQGSEATYESGFVIDKFPISRPNLTFSTLTVSNMSPEDSSIYLCSVGDRGFQETQYFGPGTRLLVL.

This clone has only a few counts. The chain couples TRBV10-2 to TRBJ1-6; D uncertain. The germline CDR1 and CDR2 sequences are WSHSY and SAAADI. CDR3 length: 12 residues. The V end was cut by 3 bases, the J end by 7 bases, with 4 bases between. The CDR3 DNA sequence: TGCGCCAGCAGTGATCTGAATTCACCCCTCCACTTT. Its protein product is CASSDLNSPLHF.

V usage is TRBV6-5 and J usage is TRBJ2-1; D possibly corresponds to TRBD1 (5 bases). V was cut by 5 bases and J by 6 bases, with 11 bases left in between. This CDR3 is built from 13 residues. CDR1 is MNHEY and CDR2 is SVGAGI in the germline V gene. This CDR3 is CASSQGQGNEQFF. CDR3 bases: TGTGCCAGCAGTCAAGGCCAGGGCAATGAGCAGTTCTTC.

CDR3 amino acids: CASSLQGASTDTQYF. CDR3 nucleotides: TGCGCCAGCAGCTTGCAGGGGGCAAGCACAGATACGCAGTATTTT. The chain has TRBV5-1 and TRBJ2-3, with 8 bases that match TRBD1. The CDR3 totals 15 residues. V was pared by 1 base and J by 0 bases, with 1 base of the junction left unmatched. Germline V lookup: CDR1 SGHRS, CDR2 YFSETQ.

In regard to this clone: This CDR3 is also generated by other DNA sequences in the sample. V gene TRBV30 combines with J gene TRBJ2-5; 12 bases are a match to TRBD2. The CDR3 covers 13 residues. Germline V gives CDR1 GTSNPN, CDR2 SVGIG (reference sequence). Trimming removed 4 bases from V and 6 bases from J; junction bases left unmatched: 3. The chain's CDR3 is CAWTSGGAKTQYF. CDR3 coding DNA: TGTGCCTGGACTAGCGGGGGGGCAAAGACCCAGTACTTC.

As concerns this clone: Other DNA variants within this sample encode the same CDR3. The chain links TRBV27 to TRBJ1-1, with D possibly matching TRBD1 (5 bases). Germline values: CDR1 MNHEY, CDR2 SMNVEV (reference sequence). CDR3 length equals 13 residues. V dropped 0 bases and J dropped 6 bases, with 8 bases sitting between them. CDR3 residues: CASSLSGGAEAFF. In DNA, the CDR3 is TGTGCCAGCAGTTTATCTGGGGGGGCTGAAGCTTTCTTT.

This clone showed up just once. The V and J genes are TRBV14 and TRBJ2-1, with 12 bases lining up with TRBD2. CDR3 length equals 22 residues. Trimming removed 3 bases from V and 0 bases from J; junction bases left unmatched: 18. The germline V gene has CDR1 SGHDN and CDR2 FVKESK. The CDR3 here is CASSHQRVPSGGAISSYNEQFF. The CDR3 region has the DNA TGTGCCAGCAGCCACCAAAGGGTCCCTAGCGGGGGGGCAATTAGCTCCTACAATGAGCAGTTCTTC.

The chain combines TRBV9 with TRBJ1-1, with D perhaps TRBD1 (5 bases). CDR1 is SGDLS, CDR2 YYNGEE, per germline. Between the trimmed V and J ends, which lost 0 bases and 5 bases, there was a span of 11 bases. The CDR3 is 14 residues long. The CDR3: CASSVVGAGTEAFF. Written as DNA, the CDR3 is TGTGCCAGCAGCGTAGTAGGGGCCGGGACTGAAGCTTTCTTT. Complete variable domain (other parts from reference TRBV9 and TRBJ1-1): DSGVTQTPKHLITATGQRVTLRCSPRSGDLSVYWYQQSLDQGLQFLIQYYNGEERAKGNILERFSAQQFPDLHSELNLSSLELGDSALYFCASSVVGAGTEAFFGQGTRLTVV.

The rearrangement uses TRBV15 and TRBJ2-5, with 7 bases fitting TRBD1. The CDR3 runs 17 residues. Germline values: CDR1 LNHNV, CDR2 YYDKDF (reference sequence). Losses at the gene ends were 4 bases for V and 3 bases for J; bases not matched to a gene: 14. This CDR3 reads CATSTHSGGMREETQYF. As DNA, the CDR3 is TGTGCCACCAGCACCCACTCAGGGGGAATGAGGGAAGAGACCCAGTACTTC. The full variable domain, its missing parts supplied by reference TRBV15 and TRBJ2-5, is DAMVIQNPRYQVTQFGKPVTLSCSQTLNHNVMYWYQQKSSQAPKLLFHYYDKDFNNEADTPDNFQSRRPNTSFCFLDIRSPGLGDTAMYLCATSTHSGGMREETQYFGPGTRLLVL.

The chain joins TRBV7-2 to TRBJ1-1, with D perhaps TRBD1 (6 bases). The V and J ends lost 1 base and 4 bases respectively, with 13 bases between them. Germline CDR1 is SGHTA and CDR2 is FQGNSA. The CDR3 runs to 15 residues. CDR3 sequence reads: CASSLEWGGSTEAFF. The CDR3 DNA reads TGTGCCAGCAGCTTAGAGTGGGGGGGCAGCACTGAAGCTTTCTTT.

V usage is TRBV10-2 and J usage is TRBJ1-5; 7 positions agree with TRBD1. Germline-derived CDR1 and CDR2 are WSHSY and SAAADI. J lost 3 bases, V lost 8 bases, and 10 bases had no gene match. This CDR3 contains 15 residues. CDR3 in amino acids: CASRNPGQINQPQHF. As DNA, the CDR3 is TGCGCCAGCCGGAATCCGGGACAGATCAATCAGCCCCAGCATTTT.

The V call is TRBV10-1, the J call TRBJ2-7, with 9 bases matching TRBD1. The germline V gene has CDR1 WNHNN and CDR2 SYGVQD (reference sequence). Trimming cost V 3 bases and J 1 base; bases outside gene matches: 4. The CDR3 consists of 15 residues. DNA of the CDR3: TGCGCCAGCAGTGACACAGGGGGCAAATCCTACGAGCAGTACTTC. Amino acids: CASSDTGGKSYEQYF.